A single sample gave rise to the 2 T cell receptor beta chains below, sequenced in a study of blood T cell repertoires in COVID-19. Clones were read by immunoSEQ multiplex PCR, and TCRdb kept only the in-frame ones, dropping some. The top ten clones hold 1.5% to 2% of a sample with some 170,000 clones, roughly 90% of them seen once. Sequencing input: peripheral blood. The receptors derive from a woman in her forties or fifties with acute or convalescent COVID-19.

This clone has only one observation. The chain uses TRBV5-1 and TRBJ1-4, with D possibly being TRBD1 (5 bases). V was shortened by 0 bases and J by 5 bases, with 14 bases between the two germline ends. Germline values: CDR1 SGHRS, CDR2 YFSETQ. CDR3 size: 16 residues. The CDR3 bases are TGCGCCAGCAGCTTGGAATGGGGCCAGAAGAATGAAAAACTGTTTTTT. Translation: CASSLEWGQKNEKLFF.

The V call is TRBV20-1, the J call TRBJ2-1; 10 bases map to TRBD2. Germline V gene lookup returns CDR1 DFQATT and CDR2 SNEGSKA (reference sequence). The CDR3 has 16 amino acids. The V segment lost 3 bases and the J segment 3 bases; nucleotides outside the gene matches: 8. CDR3 nucleotide sequence: TGCAGTGCTAGTACCAGCGGGGGGGCCGGCTACAATGAGCAGTTCTTC. Its translation is CSASTSGGAGYNEQFF.